A few counts support the clone carrying this TCR beta chain. An expanded emulsion RT-PCR with primers for all TCR V genes paired CD8+ T cell chains. During the second nested PCR, blocking oligonucleotides suppressed genes that were not paired. TCRdb reprocessed the emulsion pairing reads with MiXCR, giving one entry per CDR3 protein. The table shows roughly 40,000 distinct CDR3 sequences, with 45% occurring only once. CDR3 length: 11 residues. V lost 6 bases and J lost 5, with 7 bases in between. CDR1 and CDR2 (germline): SGHDT, YYEEEE. These data originate in a study of T cell repertoires in breast cancer.

This clonotype originated in a pool of human donors with breast cancer or a healthy control (not recorded which). The sample comprised CD8+ T cells. The chain couples TRBV5-6 to TRBJ2-3; no clear D gene. The CDR3 region has the DNA TGTGCCAGCACCGGCCAAGATACGCAGTATTTT. Translated: CASTGQDTQYF.